What follows are 9 T cell receptor beta chains derived from one specimen sequenced in a study of blood T cells in healthy people across ages. A second PCR, run for roughly 7 to 12 cycles, used a sample-barcoded 5' primer plus a J-beta primer mix. From the 5' RACE reads, TCRdb called clonotypes with MiXCR, one entry per CDR3 protein. The sample has 650,000 to 1,000,000 distinct CDR3 sequences; about 46% are singletons. Material for sequencing was blood. The receptors come from a man older than 75 in good health.

This clonotype was detected a few times. CDR3 protein: CASSDSQGYYGYTF. DNA for the CDR3: TGTGCCAGCAGTGACTCCCAGGGTTACTATGGCTACACCTTC. This rearrangement joins TRBV25-1 to TRBJ1-2; a possible D gene is TRBD1 (5 bases). The CDR3 runs to 14 residues. Germline V CDR1 and CDR2: MGHDK, SYGVNS. Trimming shortened V by 3 bases and J by 3 bases, and 11 bases separated the two germline ends.

This clonotype has a count of ten or more. A clone one base away is much larger, so this may be a read error. The chain is built from TRBV29-1 and TRBJ2-1; TRBD1 matches 9 bases. The DNA end is more similar to TRBJ2-7, so the J call may be wrong. Germline V lookup: CDR1 SQVTM, CDR2 ANQGSEA. This CDR3 region has 14 residues. The CDR3 spells CSVGYRGPYNEQYF. The CDR3 DNA follows: TGCAGCGTTGGATACAGGGGGCCCTACAATGAGCAGTACTTC.

In DNA, the CDR3 is TGTGCCAGCACGGCCCAGCGGTTAGACACAGATACGCAGTATTTT. Its translation: CASTAQRLDTDTQYF. The V call is TRBV2, the J call TRBJ2-3; a weak D match, TRBD2 (5 bases). V was pared by 7 bases and J by 2 bases, with 16 bases between. The CDR3 extends over 15 amino acids. Germline loops: CDR1 SNHLY, CDR2 FYNNEI.

The chain has TRBV20-1 and TRBJ1-5; D gene unclear. Germline CDR1 reads DFQATT; CDR2 reads SNEGSKA (reference sequence). Trimming removed 0 bases at V and 2 bases at J, with 17 bases between. This CDR3 spans 17 amino acids. CDR3 in amino acids: CSARDWRRLRGNQPQHF. CDR3 in DNA: TGCAGTGCTAGAGATTGGAGGAGGCTTCGGGGCAATCAGCCCCAGCATTTT.

V usage is TRBV28 and J usage is TRBJ2-1; D may be TRBD1 (5 bases). CDR3 length: 16 residues. CDR1 and CDR2 (germline): MDHEN, SYDVKM. V was shortened by 6 bases and J by 1 base, with 16 bases between the two germline ends. The CDR3: CASSPDQGFSYNEQFF. The CDR3, as DNA: TGTGCCAGCAGCCCTGATCAGGGCTTTTCCTACAATGAGCAGTTCTTC. Filled out from reference TRBV28 and TRBJ2-1, the complete variable domain reads DVKVTQSSRYLVKRTGEKVFLECVQDMDHENMFWYRQDPGLGLRLIYFSYDVKMKEKGDIPEGYSVSREKKERFSLILESASTNQTSMYLCASSPDQGFSYNEQFFGPGTRLTVL.

The chain recombines TRBV20-1 with TRBJ1-2, with D possibly being TRBD1 (5 bases). Germline-derived CDR1 and CDR2 are DFQATT and SNEGSKA (reference sequence). This CDR3 region has 15 residues. Trimming stripped 5 bases from V and 0 bases from J, with 16 bases between. As DNA, the CDR3 is TGCAGTGCTGGCCGCTCGGGGGAGGCTAACTATGGCTACACCTTC. Translated, it gives CSAGRSGEANYGYTF.

The chain recombines TRBV9 with TRBJ2-1; maybe TRBD1 (6 bases). The CDR3 covers 15 residues. V was pared by 4 bases and J by 0 bases, with 11 bases between. The germline V gene encodes CDR1 SGDLS and CDR2 YYNGEE. CDR3 coding DNA: TGTGCCAGCAGCAACCAGGGACACTCCTACAATGAGCAGTTCTTC. Its translation: CASSNQGHSYNEQFF.

This clonotype has more than one count but fewer than ten. The rearrangement uses TRBV7-6 and TRBJ1-2, with TRBD1 identical over 8 bases. The germline CDR1 and CDR2 sequences are SGHVS and FNYEAQ. Trimming took 3 bases from V and 8 from J; bases not matched to a gene: 11. The CDR3 extends over 15 amino acids. CDR3 sequence reads: CASSLFDRGYGGYTF. CDR3 DNA: TGTGCCAGCAGCTTGTTCGACAGGGGCTATGGCGGCTACACCTTC.

The chain combines TRBV12-3 or TRBV12-4 with TRBJ2-1, with 8 bases aligning to TRBD2. The end of the DNA fits TRBJ2-7 better, so the J call may be wrong. The CDR3 totals 19 residues. The CDR3 here is CASSFAGGRLRSSYNEQYF. The CDR3 DNA reads as TGTGCCAGCAGTTTCGCGGGAGGACGTCTAAGGAGCTCCTACAATGAGCAGTACTTC.